Here is one TCR beta chain with its context. As handled by the study authors: Estimation of nucleated cell counts relied on the amplification of reference gene primers. Only in-frame clones appear in the TCRdb table, and some are missing; sequencing was by immunoSEQ multiplex PCR. V and J calls and clone size follow that table, whereas D and trimming were derived from the DNA. This table holds under 300,000 clones, about 82% found once. The sample is drawn from a study of blood T cell repertoires in COVID-19. In the study overall: The United States, Italy and Spain provided the acute and convalescent COVID-19 samples.

Sequencing was done on a sample of peripheral blood. The sequence came from a man older than 75 with acute or convalescent COVID-19.

In nucleotides, the CDR3 is TGCAGTGCTAGTGACCTAGCGGGAGGATCCGCCAAAAACATTCAGTACTTC. It encodes CSASDLAGGSAKNIQYF. V usage is TRBV20-1 and J usage is TRBJ2-4, with 11 bases that match TRBD2. From germline, CDR1 is DFQATT and CDR2 SNEGSKA (reference sequence). Losses at the gene ends were 3 bases for V and 1 base for J; bases not matched to a gene: 8. This CDR3 has 17 amino acids.